Presented here are 25 T cell receptor beta chains from one specimen sequenced in a study of cytomegalovirus exposure and HLA in healthy donors. PCR involved 60 Vbeta and 13 Jbeta primers. Sequenced by immunoSEQ multiplex PCR; TCRdb stores in-frame clones only, minus some. The repertoire holds 160,000 or so clones, approximately 80% seen once, with about 1.4% in the top ten. Sequenced: PBMCs. These receptor sequences come from a woman younger than 30 in good health and CMV-seronegative.

The rearrangement links TRBV5-1 to TRBJ2-7, with 8 bases that match TRBD1. The CDR3 is made up of 15 amino acids. Unmatched junction bases numbered 6, after V lost 0 bases and J lost 4 bases. CDR1 SGHRS and CDR2 YFSETQ come from the germline V gene. This CDR3 reads CASSLAAGGGYEQYF. In DNA form, the CDR3 reads TGCGCCAGCAGCTTGGCGGCAGGGGGCGGATACGAGCAGTACTTC. The variable domain in full, completed from reference TRBV5-1 and TRBJ2-7, reads KAGVTQTPRYLIKTRGQQVTLSCSPISGHRSVSWYQQTPGQGLQFLFEYFSETQRNKGNFPGRFSGRQFSNSRSEMNVSTLELGDSALYLCASSLAAGGGYEQYFGPGTRLTVT.

The chain joins TRBV6-1 to TRBJ2-7, with 8 positions matching TRBD2. The length of the CDR3 is 13 residues. The J segment lost 7 bases and the V segment lost 2 bases, leaving 4 bases of the junction unmatched. Germline CDR1 MNHNS, CDR2 SASEGT. The CDR3 bases are TGTGCCAGCAGTGAAAGGGTAGCGGGGGAGCAGTACTTC. Its translation: CASSERVAGEQYF.

V and J are TRBV6-5 and TRBJ1-5; D perhaps matches TRBD1 (5 bases). CDR1 and CDR2 (germline): MNHEY, SVGAGI. Trimming took 6 bases from V and 2 from J, leaving 8 bases between them. CDR3 length: 13 residues. CDR3 protein: CASRRQRNQPQHF. The DNA of the CDR3 is TGTGCCAGCAGAAGACAGCGCAATCAGCCCCAGCATTTT.

This sequence joins TRBV28 and TRBJ2-2, with no clear D. Trimming took 5 bases from V and 7 from J, leaving 5 bases between them. Germline CDR1 reads MDHEN; CDR2 reads SYDVKM. The CDR3 contains 11 residues. CDR3 nucleotides: TGTGCCAGCAGTATGCGCGGGGAGCTGTTTTTT. Protein: CASSMRGELFF.

J is TRBJ1-2 and V is TRBV29-1, with D unresolved. CDR3 size: 14 residues. Germline lookup yields CDR1 SQVTM and CDR2 ANQGSEA. V was clipped by 3 bases and J by 4 bases, with 15 bases between them. The CDR3 loop is CSVDYPEPPYGYTF. For the CDR3, the DNA is TGCAGCGTTGACTACCCCGAGCCCCCCTATGGCTACACCTTC.

This chain joins TRBV5-6 and TRBJ2-2, with TRBD1 identical over 9 bases. Per the germline V gene, CDR1 is SGHDT and CDR2 is YYEEEE. The CDR3 has 15 amino acids. Trimming took 3 bases from V and 4 from J; bases not matched to a gene: 4. The CDR3 DNA sequence: TGTGCCAGCAGCTGGGGACAGGGCGCCACCGGGGAGCTGTTTTTT. Translation: CASSWGQGATGELFF. The variable domain in full, completed from reference TRBV5-6 and TRBJ2-2, reads DAGVTQSPTHLIKTRGQQVTLRCSPKSGHDTVSWYQQALGQGPQFIFQYYEEEERQRGNFPDRFSGHQFPNYSSELNVNALLLGDSALYLCASSWGQGATGELFFGEGSRLTVL.

V and J are TRBV30 and TRBJ1-3, with D unresolved. Germline values: CDR1 GTSNPN, CDR2 SVGIG (reference sequence). V lost 0 bases to trimming and J lost 0 bases, with 9 bases between them. This CDR3 spans 15 amino acids. CDR3 in amino acids: CAWSVGALSGNTIYF. The DNA for the CDR3 is TGTGCCTGGAGTGTAGGAGCCCTCTCTGGAAACACCATATATTTT. Variable domain in full (rest from reference TRBV30 and TRBJ1-3): SQTIHQWPATLVQPVGSPLSLECTVEGTSNPNLYWYRQAAGRGLQLLFYSVGIGQISSEVPQNLSASRPQDRQFILSSKKLLLSDSGFYLCAWSVGALSGNTIYFGEGSWLTVV.

This clone was observed a handful of times. The chain combines TRBV2 with TRBJ2-1; D is perhaps TRBD1 (5 bases). Between the trimmed V and J ends, which lost 8 bases and 6 bases, there was a span of 20 bases. Germline CDR1 and CDR2: SNHLY and FYNNEI. This CDR3 spans 15 amino acids. CDR3 in DNA: TGTGCCAGCTCCCCCTCCCAGGCAGGGTTCAATGAGCAGTTCTTC. Translation gives CASSPSQAGFNEQFF.

This clone has a single count. This chain connects TRBV5-7 to TRBJ2-3, with a tentative D call TRBD1 (6 bases). TRBV5-7 has ORF status, its function being uncertain. The CDR3 is 16 amino acids. Trimming cost V 4 bases and J 1 base, with 16 bases left between them. CDR3 protein: CASSPKQGRCTDTQYF. The CDR3 nucleotides read TGTGCCAGCAGCCCAAAACAGGGCCGTTGCACAGATACGCAGTATTTT.

J is TRBJ2-3 and V is TRBV9; 13 positions match TRBD2. CDR3 length: 18 amino acids. Trimming cost V 1 base and J 3 bases; bases outside gene matches: 8. Germline V gene sequence: CDR1 SGDLS, CDR2 YYNGEE. CDR3 protein: CASSVLGTSGGGTDTQYF. The CDR3, as DNA: TGTGCCAGCAGCGTATTGGGAACTAGCGGGGGGGGGACAGATACGCAGTATTTT.

This sequence joins TRBV6-1 and TRBJ2-7; weak D call: TRBD1 (5 bases). Germline V CDR1 and CDR2: MNHNS, SASEGT. The CDR3 runs to 18 residues. V lost 1 base, J lost 4 bases, and 23 bases lay in between. CDR3 nucleotides: TGTGCCAGCAGTGAAGGTATTATGGACATCCAGCTTTTATACGAGCAGTACTTC. This codes for CASSEGIMDIQLLYEQYF.

The chain uses TRBV2 and TRBJ2-3, with unresolved D. CDR1 and CDR2 from the germline V gene are SNHLY and FYNNEI. Trimming removed 7 bases at V and 5 bases at J, with 16 bases between. This CDR3 contains 14 residues. In DNA form, the CDR3 reads TGTGCCAGCACTAGACCGAACGAGAGAGATACGCAGTATTTT. Protein: CASTRPNERDTQYF.

The chain carries TRBV28 and TRBJ1-4; TRBD1 is a possible D gene (6 bases). Trimming removed 2 bases from V and 6 bases from J, with 16 bases in between. The CDR3 extends over 16 amino acids. Germline V gene data show CDR1 as MDHEN and CDR2 as SYDVKM. The CDR3 loop reads CASSLNREGEYEKLFF. The CDR3 nucleotides read TGTGCCAGCAGTTTAAACAGGGAAGGGGAATATGAAAAACTGTTTTTT.

This chain joins TRBV6-5 and TRBJ2-4; possibly TRBD1 for D (5 bases). The CDR3 runs to 16 residues. V lost 4 bases to trimming and J lost 7 bases, with 20 bases between them. CDR1 is MNHEY and CDR2 is SVGAGI in the germline V gene. The CDR3 is CASSSSNTRGGNIQYF. CDR3 in DNA: TGTGCCAGCAGTTCCTCCAACACAAGGGGTGGGAACATTCAGTACTTC.

The chain is built from TRBV29-1 and TRBJ1-2; D is perhaps TRBD1 (6 bases). The CDR3 extends over 14 amino acids. V lost 3 bases, J lost 1 base, and 12 bases lay in between. The germline V gene has CDR1 SQVTM and CDR2 ANQGSEA. CDR3 in amino acids: CSVEGRGFNYGYTF. CDR3 nucleotide sequence: TGCAGCGTTGAGGGCAGGGGATTTAACTATGGCTACACCTTC.

CDR3: CASSLVGSGGLQETQYF. The CDR3 DNA follows: TGCGCCAGCAGCTTGGTGGGTAGCGGGGGACTTCAAGAGACCCAGTACTTC. This chain links TRBV5-1 with TRBJ2-5; 9 bases align to TRBD2. This CDR3 region has 17 residues. CDR1 and CDR2 from the germline V gene are SGHRS and YFSETQ. Trimming removed 0 bases from V and 2 bases from J; junction bases left unmatched: 8.

The V and J genes are TRBV5-8 and TRBJ2-5; 10 bases map to TRBD2. The length of the CDR3 is 15 residues. With V trimmed by 4 bases and J by 1 base, 4 bases remained unmatched. CDR1 is SGHTS, CDR2 YDEGEE, per germline. This CDR3 reads CASSPGLAVQETQYF. CDR3 nucleotide sequence: TGTGCCAGCAGCCCAGGACTAGCGGTCCAAGAGACCCAGTACTTC. Full variable domain (rest looked up from reference TRBV5-8 and TRBJ2-5): EAGVTQSPTHLIKTRGQQATLRCSPISGHTSVYWYQQALGLGLQFLLWYDEGEERNRGNFPPRFSGRQFPNYSSELNVNALELEDSALYLCASSPGLAVQETQYFGPGTRLLVL.

With respect to this clone: The junction and the germline gene differ at one end; a read error may be behind it. The rearrangement uses TRBV5-4 and TRBJ1-1, with a tentative D call TRBD1 (5 bases). Germline values: CDR1 SGHNT, CDR2 YYREEE (reference sequence). This CDR3 comprises 14 residues. The CDR3 region is CASSQDYGGTEAFF. The CDR3 DNA sequence: TGCGCCAGCAGCCAAGATTATGGGGGGACTGAAGCTTTCTTT. Complete variable domain (other parts from reference TRBV5-4 and TRBJ1-1): ETGVTQSPTHLIKTRGQQVTLRCSSQSGHNTVSWYQQALGQGPQFIFQYYREEENGRGNFPPRFSGLQFPNYSSELNVNALELDDSALYLCASSQDYGGTEAFFGQGTRLTVV.

The chain has TRBV19 and TRBJ1-4, with D unclear. Germline V gene data show CDR1 as LNHDA and CDR2 as SQIVND (reference sequence). The CDR3 covers 16 residues. V lost 3 bases and J 3 bases, leaving 14 bases between the germline ends. This CDR3 reads CASSIGEKRSNEKLFF. The CDR3 DNA reads TGTGCCAGTAGTATTGGGGAGAAGCGTTCTAATGAAAAACTGTTTTTT.

The chain carries TRBV9 and TRBJ1-1; 10 nucleotides agree with TRBD1. This CDR3 is built from 14 residues. Germline assignment: CDR1 SGDLS and CDR2 YYNGEE. The V and J ends lost 3 bases and 4 bases, in that order; junction bases with no gene match: 3. The CDR3 coding sequence is TGTGCCAGCAGCGAGGGGACAGGGGTCACTGAAGCTTTCTTT. Translation gives CASSEGTGVTEAFF.

V usage is TRBV6-4 and J usage is TRBJ2-2, with D perhaps matching TRBD1 (5 bases). Germline CDR1 is MRHNA and CDR2 is SNTAGT. V was pared by 4 bases and J by 4 bases, with 10 bases between. The CDR3 covers 14 residues. CDR3 residues: CASSVQGSTGELFF. DNA of the CDR3: TGTGCCAGCAGTGTCCAGGGTAGCACCGGGGAGCTGTTTTTT.

The rearrangement uses TRBV9 and TRBJ2-5; tentative D call: TRBD2 (6 bases). The germline CDR1 and CDR2 sequences are SGDLS and YYNGEE. Trimming removed 3 bases at V and 5 bases at J, with 14 bases between. This CDR3 has 14 amino acids. In DNA, the CDR3 is TGTGCCAGCAGCGCCGGGACTCGATACGAGACCCAGTACTTC. It is translated as CASSAGTRYETQYF.

The CDR3 DNA sequence: TGCGCCAGCAGCTTGGTTGGTCAGGGGGCAGGATCACCCCTCCACTTT. It codes for CASSLVGQGAGSPLHF. The J gene is TRBJ1-6, the V gene TRBV5-1, with 8 positions matching TRBD1. This CDR3 has 16 residues. The germline CDR1 and CDR2 sequences are SGHRS and YFSETQ. V lost 0 bases, J lost 10 bases, and 9 bases stayed unmatched.

The chain combines TRBV28 with TRBJ2-1; tentatively, D is TRBD2 (7 bases). CDR3 size: 19 residues. V was trimmed by 4 bases and J by 2 bases, leaving 24 bases between them. Per the germline V gene, CDR1 is MDHEN and CDR2 is SYDVKM. The CDR3 sequence: CASSSPRLGGAQTYNEQFF. For the CDR3, the DNA is TGTGCCAGCAGTTCCCCCCGGTTAGGGGGGGCCCAAACCTACAATGAGCAGTTCTTC.

In its sample, this clone was seen a few times. This sequence joins TRBV27 and TRBJ1-2, with D perhaps TRBD1 (5 bases). V gave up 8 bases and J gave up 5 bases, with 18 bases separating them. The CDR3 loop spans 14 amino acids. Germline V CDR1 and CDR2: MNHEY, SMNVEV (reference sequence). This CDR3 reads CASGSGGIGYGYTF. In nucleotides, the CDR3 is TGTGCCAGCGGCTCGGGGGGGATAGGGTATGGCTACACCTTC.